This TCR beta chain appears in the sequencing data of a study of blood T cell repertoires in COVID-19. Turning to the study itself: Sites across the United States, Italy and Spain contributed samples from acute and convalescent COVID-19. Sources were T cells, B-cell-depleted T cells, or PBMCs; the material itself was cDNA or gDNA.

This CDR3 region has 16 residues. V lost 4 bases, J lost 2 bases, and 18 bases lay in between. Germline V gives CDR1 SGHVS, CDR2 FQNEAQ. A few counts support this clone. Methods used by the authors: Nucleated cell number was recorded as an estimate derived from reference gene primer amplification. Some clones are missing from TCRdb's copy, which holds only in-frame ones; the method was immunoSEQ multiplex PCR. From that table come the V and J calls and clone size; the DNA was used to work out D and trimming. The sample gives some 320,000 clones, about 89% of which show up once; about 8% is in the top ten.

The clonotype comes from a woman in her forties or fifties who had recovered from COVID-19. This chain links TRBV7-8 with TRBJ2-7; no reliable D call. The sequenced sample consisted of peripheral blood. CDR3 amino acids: CASSSRIGWVTYEQYF. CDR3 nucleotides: TGTGCCAGCAGCTCTAGGATTGGATGGGTGACCTACGAGCAGTACTTC.